This TCR beta chain was identified during a study of tumor-infiltrating lymphocytes in primary liver carcinoma (dated by TCRdb to about 2017). As for the study more broadly: The five patients, three men and two women aged 30 to 69 years, had hepatocellular carcinoma (four) or combined HCC and intrahepatic cholangiocarcinoma (one). The tumors of the five patients were staged as T1-T3 N0M0, with maximum diameters ranging from about 4.2 to 11 cm. Samples yielded roughly 3.65 to 7.5 million productive TCRbeta reads; read depth did not differ significantly between tissue types. Across five regions of each liver tumor, along with adjacent normal tissue and blood, the study brought together TCRbeta repertoire sequencing, expression microarrays and whole-exome sequencing. A total of some 35 specimens from 5 patients went through TCRbeta repertoire sequencing, namely 25 tumor regions, 5 adjacent noncancerous liver tissues and 5 peripheral blood samples. To link TCRbeta repertoire diversity with the local molecular phenotype, the roughly 23 tumor region samples were profiled using Agilent mRNA microarrays. Technical replicate repertoires showed high reproducibility, with mean shared-clone rates near 0.89 and correlation coefficients above 0.95.

Using a constant-region primer and ProtoScript II reverse transcriptase, TCRbeta-specific cDNA was reverse-transcribed from around 500 ng total RNA. The TCRbeta libraries were prepared through three rounds of nested multiplex PCR following a slightly modified ARM-PCR procedure. The first two PCR rounds used multiplex TRBV1-TRBV30 forward primers with a Cbeta reverse primer, each for roughly 10 cycles. Sample barcodes and Illumina adapters were added in a final 25-cycle PCR using Deep VentR polymerase. Before sequencing, amplicons between 200 and 500 bp were purified from gel using a QIAquick gel extraction kit. The TCRbeta amplicons were sequenced with 250-bp paired-end reads on an Illumina HiSeq 2500. As for how the authors treated the data: Quality trimming of reads was performed with Trimmomatic v0.33, and paired reads were merged with FLASH v1.2.11 so that full CDR3 sequences could be recovered. V, D and J germline segments were assigned to the rearranged TCRbeta sequences using MiGEC v1.2.1b. VDJtools v1.0.0 computed clonotype statistics and Shannon-Wiener diversity indices. Except for diversity analysis, only each sample's 250 most abundant clonotypes were used in subsequent analyses to reduce sampling bias. Starting from the raw public reads, TCRdb applied fastp trimming at Q25, assembled clones with MiXCR and retained in-frame beta chains. Identical CDR3 protein sequences are pooled into one entry, listed with their most common genes and DNA. The authors' filters were not applied to this entry. The sample data list approximately 73,000 distinct CDR3 sequences, and 60% to 80% of these were observed just once. Roughly 13% of the sample lies in the top ten.

General conclusions and limits of the study: Because only the TCR beta chain was sequenced and unpaired alpha chains were not captured, true repertoire diversity is likely underestimated. Repertoire overlap was found to be higher between tumor regions (mean approximately 35%) than between tumor-adjacent (approximately 17%) or tumor-blood (14%) pairs, consistent with antigen-driven expansion. With just five patients in the study, the authors point out that the findings should be validated in a larger study. Just about 7-25% of top clones turned up in all five regions of a tumor, which suggests spatial heterogeneity among tumor-infiltrating T cells. Compared with blood, tumors had a significantly larger share of the repertoire taken up by the top 250 clones (p = 0.039). Since the samples were bulk and unsorted, there was no way to compare CD4+ and CD8+ T cell repertoires.

Total RNA and DNA were co-extracted from roughly 20-30 mg of bulk tissue with the AllPrep DNA/RNA mini kit, without cell sorting. Surgical resection was performed in China between November 2015 and 2016 on four or five patients with histopathologically diagnosed primary liver carcinoma. At the time of sampling, the patients were treatment-naive and had chronic HBV infection. Each tumor was sampled at five spatially separated regions: the superior, inferior, left-lateral and right-lateral poles and the tumor centre. According to histology, viable tumor cells made up more than 85% of every tumor sample. Fresh tumor and adjacent tissue pieces were bisected; one half was stored in RNAlater at -80°C, the other sent for histology. Concerning this clonotype: The antigen this receptor binds is unknown. The final CDR3 position lacks the conserved phenylalanine or tryptophan, pointing to a likely read error.

Including both end residues, the CDR3 is 16 amino acids long. Kept here is only the CDR3 DNA, which spans 48 bases and is read in frame from base 1. CDR1 and CDR2 are read off the germline V gene (reference sequence) as SGHNT and YYREEE. The clonotype comes from a woman aged 55 to 70 with primary liver carcinoma and hepatitis B virus infection. Sequencing was carried out using liver tumor tissue from sampling region 4. The sample's cell subset or site, from its label and the paper: tumor region T4, right-lateral pole. Recombination linked TRBV5-4 to TRBJ1-1, with 9 middle bases fitting TRBD1. CDR3 loop: CASSLGGTGSNIEAFL. The sequenced DNA: TGTGCCAGCAGCTTGGGGGGGACAGGGAGCAACATTGAAGCTTTCCTT.